A selection of T cell receptor beta chains follows, all from one sample in a study of blood T cell repertoires in COVID-19. Produced via immunoSEQ multiplex PCR; TCRdb's table is partial and in-frame only. Here the sample spans around 20,000 clones, 65% to 85% being singletons. Material: peripheral blood. The receptors stem from a human donor in a cohort sampled during active COVID-19. CDR3s include the opening cysteine and the closing phenylalanine or tryptophan. A D gene is named only where the DNA matches it firmly. Not every row has a clone size; where given, it reads once, few, many or a size class.

TRBJ2-7 - TRBV14 - CASSQDGGRRQYF TGTGCCAGCAGCCAAGATGGGGGGAGACGGCAGTACTTC
TRBJ1-1 - TRBV10-3 - CAISEGPTANTEAFF TGTGCCATCAGTGAGGGCCCGACAGCCAACACTGAAGCTTTCTTT
TRBJ1-2 - TRBV4-2 - CASTPFGHRRTATYTNYGYTF TGTGCCAGCACCCCTTTCGGGCATCGCCGGACAGCTACTTACACTAACTATGGCTACACCTTC
TRBJ1-5 - TRBV5-6 - CASSFWAGESRQPQHF TGTGCCAGCAGCTTCTGGGCAGGGGAGAGTCGTCAGCCCCAGCATTTT
TRBJ2-5 TRBD1 TRBV7-3 - CASSLTGGAGETQYF TGTGCCAGCAGTTTAACAGGGGGCGCGGGAGAGACCCAGTACTTC
TRBJ1-3 - TRBV29-1 - CSVSPGSGNTIYF TGCAGCGTTAGCCCGGGCTCTGGAAACACCATATATTTT
TRBJ2-1 - TRBV5-1 few CASSASSRVTSYNEQFF TGCGCCAGCAGCGCGTCCTCGAGGGTTACTTCCTACAATGAGCAGTTCTTC
TRBJ2-3 TRBD2 TRBV11-1 - CASSPGLAESTDTQYF TGTGCCAGCAGCCCCGGACTAGCGGAAAGCACAGATACGCAGTATTTT
TRBJ1-1 - TRBV28 once CASSPHHLQGRAFF TGTGCCAGCAGTCCACATCACTTACAGGGTCGGGCTTTCTTT
TRBJ2-7 TRBD1 TRBV15 - CATGTPGQGIYEQYF TGTGCCACCGGAACCCCGGGACAGGGTATATACGAGCAGTACTTC
TRBJ1-1 - TRBV6-4 - CASSDGLGSSEAFF TGTGCCAGCAGTGATGGTCTGGGCTCGAGTGAAGCTTTCTTT
TRBJ2-7 TRBD1 TRBV6-5 - CASQQGDPYEQYF TGTGCCAGCCAACAGGGGGATCCCTACGAGCAGTACTTC
TRBJ2-3 TRBD1 TRBV6-4 - CASSDSHTGADTQYF TGTGCCAGCAGCGACTCCCACACAGGGGCAGATACGCAGTATTTT
TRBJ2-1 TRBD2 TRBV25-1 - CASGSTAGELYNEQFF TGTGCCAGCGGATCAACAGCGGGAGAGCTCTACAATGAGCAGTTCTTC
TRBJ1-5 - TRBV4-1 - CASSPTGNSNQPQHF TGCGCCAGCAGCCCGACAGGAAATAGCAATCAGCCCCAGCATTTT
TRBJ1-2 - TRBV5-1 - CASSLEVEGPMGGYTF TGCGCCAGCAGCTTGGAGGTGGAGGGTCCGATGGGGGGCTACACCTTC
TRBJ2-7 - TRBV4-1 - CASSQNAGVEQYF TGCGCCAGCAGCCAAAACGCAGGGGTCGAGCAGTACTTC
TRBJ1-1 - TRBV7-9 - CASSLAGDTEAFF TGTGCCAGCAGCTTAGCCGGGGATACTGAAGCTTTCTTT
TRBJ1-2 TRBD1 TRBV5-1 - CASSVRDRVRRYGYTF TGCGCCAGCAGCGTCCGGGACAGGGTGAGAAGGTATGGCTACACCTTC
TRBJ1-6 - TRBV28 - CASSLGSESGYNSPLHF TGTGCCAGCAGTTTAGGATCTGAATCAGGATATAATTCACCCCTCCACTTT
TRBJ2-7 - TRBV4-1 - CASSQIRSSYEQYF TGCGCCAGCAGTCAAATAAGGAGCTCCTACGAGCAGTACTTC
TRBJ2-1 TRBD1 TRBV7-9 - CASSLGGDRDYNEQFF TGTGCCAGCAGCTTAGGCGGGGACAGGGACTACAATGAGCAGTTCTTC
TRBJ2-7 - TRBV11-2 - CASSPGDRIYEQYF TGTGCCAGCAGTCCCGGGGATCGAATCTACGAGCAGTACTTC
TRBJ2-6 - TRBV6-2/TRBV6-3 medium-sized CASSYGHSGANVLTF TGTGCCAGCAGTTACGGCCACTCTGGGGCCAACGTCCTGACTTTC
TRBJ1-3 TRBD1 TRBV2 - CASNLDRATGNTIYF TGTGCCAGCAATCTAGACAGGGCTACTGGAAACACCATATATTTT
TRBJ2-1 TRBD2 TRBV10-1 - CASSDPVLAGGSSYNEQFF TGCGCCAGCAGTGACCCCGTGCTAGCGGGAGGTTCCTCCTACAATGAGCAGTTCTTC
TRBJ2-5 TRBD2 TRBV3-1/TRBV3-2 - CASSQTASGAETQYF TGTGCCAGCAGCCAAACAGCTAGCGGGGCCGAGACCCAGTACTTC
TRBJ1-5 - TRBV19 - CASSKLTSVNQPQHF TGTGCCAGTAGTAAGTTAACTTCGGTCAATCAGCCCCAGCATTTT
TRBJ2-7 TRBD1 TRBV6-5 - CASSFRDRGPYEQYF TGTGCCAGCAGTTTCCGGGACAGGGGACCTTACGAGCAGTACTTC
TRBJ2-1 TRBD1 TRBV6-4 - CASSAGGSYNEQFF TGTGCCAGCAGTGCAGGGGGCTCCTACAATGAGCAGTTCTTC
TRBJ1-2 TRBD1 TRBV2 - CASSEGQGEGYTF TGTGCCAGCAGTGAAGGACAGGGAGAAGGCTACACCTTC
TRBJ1-1 - TRBV6-4 few CASSPAQENTEAFF TGTGCCAGCAGTCCCGCCCAGGAGAACACTGAAGCTTTCTTT